These T cell receptor beta chains were read from a single sample in a study of regulatory T cells in long-lasting Graves disease. MiXCR, run by TCRdb on the multiplex PCR reads, gives a single entry per CDR3 protein. This table holds 650,000 to 700,000 distinct CDR3 sequences, about 30% found once. This specimen consisted of peripheral blood mononuclear cells (PBMCs), obtained when the disease was refractory, from a patient treated with antithyroid drugs. The receptors derive from a female donor with Graves disease. Both conserved end residues are part of each CDR3. D genes are given only for firm matches. Clone size is stated in some rows and not others, as once, few, many or a class when expanded.

>TRBD2|TRBJ2-2|TRBV6-2/TRBV6-3|NA|14
TGTGCCAGCGGACTAGTCGCGTCGGCCGGGGAGCTGTTTTTT
CASGLVASAGELFF
>NA|TRBJ2-7|TRBV12-3/TRBV12-4|many|14
TGTGCCAGCAGTTTACGAGGGATCATCAACGAGCAGTACTTC
CASSLRGIINEQYF
>NA|TRBJ1-5|TRBV20-1|few|14
TGCAGTGCTAGGGACAGCTATAGCAATCAGCCCCAGCATTTT
CSARDSYSNQPQHF
>NA|TRBJ2-7|TRBV2|NA|13
TGTGCCGGAAGAAGTACAGCATCCTACGAGCAGTACTTC
CAGRSTASYEQYF
>NA|TRBJ1-5|TRBV6-1|NA|13
TGTGCCAGCAGCCAGGGGTTCTGGCAGCCCCAGCATTTT
CASSQGFWQPQHF
>NA|TRBJ2-2|TRBV10-3|NA|15
TGTGCCATCAGTGACATCTCTTTGGGGACCGGGGAGCTGTTTTTT
CAISDISLGTGELFF
>NA|TRBJ1-6|TRBV6-1|NA|17
TGTGCCATTTCTCCAGGGGATTCAAAAATAAATCATTCACCCCTCCACTTT
CAISPGDSKINHSPLHF
>NA|TRBJ2-2|TRBV9|few|17
TGTGCCAGCAGCCCCGGGAGACGGACTAACAACACCGGGGAGCTGTTTTTT
CASSPGRRTNNTGELFF
>TRBD1|TRBJ1-2|TRBV9|NA|15
TGTGCCAGCAGCGTGGGGGACAGCCGTAACTATGGCTACACCTTC
CASSVGDSRNYGYTF
>NA|TRBJ2-1|TRBV11-3|few|12
TGTGCCAGCAGCTTAGGCTACAATGAGCAGTTCTTC
CASSLGYNEQFF
>TRBD1|TRBJ2-2|TRBV5-1|NA|16
TGCGCCAGCAGCTTGGGGGGACAGTCCTTGGGAAGGGAGCTGTTTTTT
CASSLGGQSLGRELFF
>NA|TRBJ1-5|TRBV2|once|14
TGTGCCAGCAGTAGGGTGGGGGACAATCAGCCCCAGCATTTT
CASSRVGDNQPQHF
>TRBD1|TRBJ2-7|TRBV15|many|14
TGTGCCACCAGCAGAGCCGGGACAGTCTACGAGCAGTACTTC
CATSRAGTVYEQYF
>NA|TRBJ1-1|TRBV19|NA|14
TGTGCCAGTAGTATAAAAGTTTTGAACACTGAAGCTTTCTTT
CASSIKVLNTEAFF
>NA|TRBJ2-7|TRBV20-1|once|14
TGCAGTGCTAGAGAAATCAGGGCCCACTACGAGCAGTACTTC
CSAREIRAHYEQYF
>NA|TRBJ1-1|TRBV20-1|few|14
TGCAGTGCTAGAAAGGGATCCGGGCGGGCTGAAGCTTTCTTT
CSARKGSGRAEAFF
>NA|TRBJ1-5|TRBV12-3/TRBV12-4|many|12
TGTGCCAGCAGTACCCCGCGGCAGCCCCAGCATTTT
CASSTPRQPQHF
>TRBD1|TRBJ1-2|TRBV27|NA|17
TGTGCCAGCAGTCTATCACCGGGACAGGGGGCGCGAGAAGGCTACACCTTC
CASSLSPGQGAREGYTF
>TRBD1|TRBJ2-2|TRBV5-1|NA|17
TGCGCCAGCAGCTACACAACCGGACAGGGAAGATACGGGGAGCTGTTTTTT
CASSYTTGQGRYGELFF
>NA|TRBJ1-5|TRBV7-6|NA|16
TGTGCCAGCAGCTTAGTCGACAGAAATAGCAATCAGCCCCAGCATTTT
CASSLVDRNSNQPQHF
>NA|TRBJ1-1|TRBV2|once|14
TGTGCCAGCAGCGGACGGTTGATGAACACTGAAGCTTTCTTT
CASSGRLMNTEAFF
>NA|TRBJ1-4|TRBV29-1|NA|14
TGCAGCGTTGCGGCCTCGGGGTCTAATGAAAAACTGTTTTTT
CSVAASGSNEKLFF
>NA|TRBJ1-5|TRBV12-3/TRBV12-4|many|15
TGTGCCAGCAGTTCCGACAGTTTTGGCAATCAGCCCCAGCATTTT
CASSSDSFGNQPQHF
>TRBD2|TRBJ2-5|TRBV5-5|many|14
TGTGCCAGCCGAAGGCGGGAGGGCCGGGAGACCCAGTACTTC
CASRRREGRETQYF
>NA|TRBJ1-2|TRBV5-6|NA|16
TGTGCCAGCAGCGACCCGGAGGGGATTGGGGTGTTTGGCTACACCTTC
CASSDPEGIGVFGYTF
>NA|TRBJ2-7|TRBV27|NA|15
TGTGCCAGCAGTCCCTCCGGAGGGACGCCCTACGAGCAGTACTTC
CASSPSGGTPYEQYF
>TRBD1|TRBJ1-5|TRBV3-1|few|16
TGTGCCAGCAGCCAAGCGGACAGGGGCTTTGGTCAGCCCCAGCATTTT
CASSQADRGFGQPQHF
>NA|TRBJ1-5|TRBV10-3|once|15
TGTGCCATCAGTGGTTCAGGGAAGGGCAATCAGCCCCAGCATTTT
CAISGSGKGNQPQHF
>TRBD2|TRBJ2-3|TRBV2|few|17
TGTGCCAGCAGCGACCCCGCGGGAGGGACTAGCACAGATACGCAGTATTTT
CASSDPAGGTSTDTQYF
>TRBD1|TRBJ1-1|TRBV3-1|once|17
TGTGCCAGCAGCCAGGGAGGGACAGGGGGGATGAACACTGAAGCTTTCTTT
CASSQGGTGGMNTEAFF
>NA|TRBJ2-7|TRBV20-1|NA|16
TGCAGTGCTACCAGACCCGACAGCGGATACGTTTACGAGCAGTACTTC
CSATRPDSGYVYEQYF
>TRBD2|TRBJ2-2|TRBV10-2|NA|16
TGCGCCAGCAGTGAGTCACCGGGACTAGGAATCGGGGAGCTGTTTTTT
CASSESPGLGIGELFF
>TRBD2|TRBJ2-7|TRBV20-1|NA|15
TGCAGTGCTAGAGACCTAGCGGGAGAATACTACGAGCTGTACTTC
CSARDLAGEYYELYF
>TRBD1|TRBJ1-5|TRBV7-2|few|16
TGTGCCAGCAGCTTAGGAGGGGACAGGGTACGTCAGCCCCAGCATTTT
CASSLGGDRVRQPQHF
>TRBD2|TRBJ2-7|TRBV2|many|15
TGTGCCAGCACCCCGACTAGCGGAACATCCTACGAGCAGTACTTC
CASTPTSGTSYEQYF
>NA|TRBJ1-5|TRBV19|few|14
TGTGCCAGTAGTATAGCAGGGAACAATCAGCCCCAGCATTTT
CASSIAGNNQPQHF
>NA|TRBJ2-7|TRBV20-1|few|11
TGCAGTGTCGGACAAGGGGACGAGCAGTACTTC
CSVGQGDEQYF
>NA|TRBJ2-7|TRBV2|NA|14
TGTGCCAGCAGTGAGGGCGACTGGCCCTACGAGCAGTACTTC
CASSEGDWPYEQYF
>NA|TRBJ1-2|TRBV6-2/TRBV6-3|NA|16
TGTGCCAGCAGTTATGGGTTAGGGACACCCGGCGATGGCTACACCTTC
CASSYGLGTPGDGYTF
>TRBD2|TRBJ2-1|TRBV11-1|NA|15
TGTGCCAGCAGCCTACTAGCGGGAGAGGGCAATGAGCAGTTCTTC
CASSLLAGEGNEQFF